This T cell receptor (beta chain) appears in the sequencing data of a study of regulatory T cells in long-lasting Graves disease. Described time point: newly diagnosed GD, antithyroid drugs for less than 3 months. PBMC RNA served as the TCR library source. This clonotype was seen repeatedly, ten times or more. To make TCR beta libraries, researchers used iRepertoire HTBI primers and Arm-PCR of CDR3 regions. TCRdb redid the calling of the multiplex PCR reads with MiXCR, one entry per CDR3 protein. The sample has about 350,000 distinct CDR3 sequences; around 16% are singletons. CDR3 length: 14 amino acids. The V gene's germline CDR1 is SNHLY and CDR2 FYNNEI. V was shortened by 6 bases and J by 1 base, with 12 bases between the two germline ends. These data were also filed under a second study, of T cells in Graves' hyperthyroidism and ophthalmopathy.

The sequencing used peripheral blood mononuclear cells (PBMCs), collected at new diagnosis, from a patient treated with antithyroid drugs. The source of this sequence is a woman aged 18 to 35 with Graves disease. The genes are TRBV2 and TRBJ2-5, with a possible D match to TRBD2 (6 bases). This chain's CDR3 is CASRGQRVQETQYF. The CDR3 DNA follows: TGTGCCAGCAGGGGCCAGCGGGTCCAAGAGACCCAGTACTTC.